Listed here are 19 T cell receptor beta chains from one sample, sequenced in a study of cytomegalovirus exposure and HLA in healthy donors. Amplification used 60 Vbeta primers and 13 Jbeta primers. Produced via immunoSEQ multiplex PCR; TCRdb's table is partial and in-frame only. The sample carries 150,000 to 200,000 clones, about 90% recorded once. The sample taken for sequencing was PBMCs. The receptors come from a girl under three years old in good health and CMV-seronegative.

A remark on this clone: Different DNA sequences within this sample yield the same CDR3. This chain's CDR3 is CASSQDQGHEQYF. CDR3 DNA: TGCGCCAGCAGCCAAGATCAGGGCCACGAGCAGTACTTC. This chain uses TRBV4-3 with TRBJ2-7; TRBD1 is a possible D gene (5 bases). The CDR3 runs 13 residues. The V gene's germline CDR1 is LGHNA and CDR2 YSLEER. V lost 0 bases and J 5 bases, leaving 8 bases between the germline ends.

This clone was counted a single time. The CDR3 sequence: CASSITTSRYRTDTQYF. In nucleotides, the CDR3 is TGTGCCAGCTCGATCACAACATCGCGGTACCGCACAGATACGCAGTATTTT. The chain is built from TRBV18 and TRBJ2-3; D gene uncertain. CDR1 and CDR2 (germline): KGHSH, LQKENI. The ends were cut back, 6 bases at V and 1 base at J, with 20 bases in the middle. This CDR3 is 17 amino acids long.

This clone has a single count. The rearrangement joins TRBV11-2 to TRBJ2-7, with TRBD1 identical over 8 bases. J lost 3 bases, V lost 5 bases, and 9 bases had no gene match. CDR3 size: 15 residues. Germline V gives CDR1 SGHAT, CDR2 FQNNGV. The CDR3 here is CASSLGQGPVYEQYF. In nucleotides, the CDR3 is TGTGCCAGCAGCCTCGGACAGGGCCCCGTCTACGAGCAGTACTTC.

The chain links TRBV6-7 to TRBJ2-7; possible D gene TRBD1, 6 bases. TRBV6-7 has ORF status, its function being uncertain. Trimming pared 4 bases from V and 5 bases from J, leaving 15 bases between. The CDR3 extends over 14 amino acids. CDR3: CASSSPGAPHEQYF. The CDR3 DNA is TGTGCCAGCAGTTCACCAGGGGCGCCCCACGAGCAGTACTTC.

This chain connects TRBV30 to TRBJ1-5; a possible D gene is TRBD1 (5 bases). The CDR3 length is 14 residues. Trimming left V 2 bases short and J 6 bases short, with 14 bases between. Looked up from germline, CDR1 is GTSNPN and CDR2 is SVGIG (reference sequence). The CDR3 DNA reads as TGTGCCTGGAGTCTCCCGGGGGGACTTCAGCCCCAGCATTTT. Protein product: CAWSLPGGLQPQHF.

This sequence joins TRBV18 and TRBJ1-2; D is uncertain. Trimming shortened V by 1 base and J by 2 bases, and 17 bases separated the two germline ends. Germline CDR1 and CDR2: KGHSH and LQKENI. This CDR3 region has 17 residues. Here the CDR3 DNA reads TGTGCCAGCTCACCACGCGTTGATGCGGCTGTAAACTATGGCTACACCTTC. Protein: CASSPRVDAAVNYGYTF.

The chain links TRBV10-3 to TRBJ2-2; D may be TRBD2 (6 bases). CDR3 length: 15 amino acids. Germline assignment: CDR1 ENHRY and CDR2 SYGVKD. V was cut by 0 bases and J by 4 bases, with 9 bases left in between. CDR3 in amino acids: CAISESAGITGELFF. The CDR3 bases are TGTGCCATCAGTGAGTCTGCGGGAATCACCGGGGAGCTGTTTTTT.

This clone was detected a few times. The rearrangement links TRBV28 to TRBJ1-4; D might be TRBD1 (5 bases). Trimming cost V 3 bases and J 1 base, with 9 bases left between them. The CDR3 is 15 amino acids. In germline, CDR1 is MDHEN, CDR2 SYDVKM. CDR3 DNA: TGTGCCAGCAGTTTTTACCAGGGAACTAATGAAAAACTGTTTTTT. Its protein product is CASSFYQGTNEKLFF. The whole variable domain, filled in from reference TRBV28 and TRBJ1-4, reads DVKVTQSSRYLVKRTGEKVFLECVQDMDHENMFWYRQDPGLGLRLIYFSYDVKMKEKGDIPEGYSVSREKKERFSLILESASTNQTSMYLCASSFYQGTNEKLFFGSGTQLSVL.

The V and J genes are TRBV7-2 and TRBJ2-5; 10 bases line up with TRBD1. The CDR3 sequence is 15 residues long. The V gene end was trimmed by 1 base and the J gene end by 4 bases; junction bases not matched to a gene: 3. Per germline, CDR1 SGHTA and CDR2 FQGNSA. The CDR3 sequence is CASSLGWTGGETQYF. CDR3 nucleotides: TGTGCCAGCAGCTTAGGTTGGACAGGGGGAGAGACCCAGTACTTC.

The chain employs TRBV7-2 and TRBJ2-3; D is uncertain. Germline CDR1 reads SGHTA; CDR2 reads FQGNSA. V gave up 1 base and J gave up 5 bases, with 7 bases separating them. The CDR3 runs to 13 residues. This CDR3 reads CASSLGVLDTQYF. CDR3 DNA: TGTGCCAGCAGCTTAGGAGTTTTAGATACGCAGTATTTT. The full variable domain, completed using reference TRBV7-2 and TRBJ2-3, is GAGVSQSPSNKVTEKGKDVELRCDPISGHTALYWYRQSLGQGLEFLIYFQGNSAPDKSGLPSDRFSAERTGGSVSTLTIQRTQQEDSAVYLCASSLGVLDTQYFGPGTRLTVL.

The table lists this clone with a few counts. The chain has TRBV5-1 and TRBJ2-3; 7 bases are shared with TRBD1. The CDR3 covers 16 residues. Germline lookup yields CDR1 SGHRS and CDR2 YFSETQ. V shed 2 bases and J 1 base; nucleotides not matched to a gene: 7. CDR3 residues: CASSFDRVFGTDTQYF. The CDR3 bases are TGCGCCAGCAGCTTCGACAGGGTTTTTGGCACAGATACGCAGTATTTT.

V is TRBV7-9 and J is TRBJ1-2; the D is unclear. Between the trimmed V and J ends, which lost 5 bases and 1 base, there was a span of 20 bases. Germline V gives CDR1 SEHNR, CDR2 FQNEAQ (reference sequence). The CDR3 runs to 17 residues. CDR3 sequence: CASSPRRSYGDNYGYTF. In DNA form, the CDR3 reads TGTGCCAGCAGCCCCCGACGGTCCTACGGAGATAACTATGGCTACACCTTC.

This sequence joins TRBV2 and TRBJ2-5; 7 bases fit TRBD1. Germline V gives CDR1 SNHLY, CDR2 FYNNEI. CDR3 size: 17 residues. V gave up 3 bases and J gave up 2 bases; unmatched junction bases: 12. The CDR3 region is CASSELLRDSSQETQYF. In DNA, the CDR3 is TGTGCCAGCAGTGAGTTACTCCGGGACAGCTCTCAAGAGACCCAGTACTTC.

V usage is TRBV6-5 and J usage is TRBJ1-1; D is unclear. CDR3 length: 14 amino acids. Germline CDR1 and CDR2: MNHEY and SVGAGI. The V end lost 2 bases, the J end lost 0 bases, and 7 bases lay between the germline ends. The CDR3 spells CASSYDKMNTEAFF. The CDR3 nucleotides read TGTGCCAGCAGTTACGACAAGATGAACACTGAAGCTTTCTTT.

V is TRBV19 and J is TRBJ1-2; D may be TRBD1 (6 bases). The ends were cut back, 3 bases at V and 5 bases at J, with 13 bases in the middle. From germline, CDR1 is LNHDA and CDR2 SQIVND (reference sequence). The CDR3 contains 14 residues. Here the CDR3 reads CASSIVAGDYGYTF. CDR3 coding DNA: TGTGCCAGTAGTATCGTCGCAGGGGATTATGGCTACACCTTC.

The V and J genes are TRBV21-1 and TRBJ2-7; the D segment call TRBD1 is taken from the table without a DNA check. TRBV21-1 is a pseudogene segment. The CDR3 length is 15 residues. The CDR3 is CASSKGTGGPYEQYF. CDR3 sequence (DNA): TGTGCCAGCAGCAAAGGGACAGGGGGACCCTACGAGCAGTACTTC.

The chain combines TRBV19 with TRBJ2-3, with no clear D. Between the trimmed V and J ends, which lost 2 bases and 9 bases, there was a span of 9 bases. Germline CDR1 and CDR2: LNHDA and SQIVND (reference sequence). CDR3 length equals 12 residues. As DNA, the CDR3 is TGTGCCAGTAGTATAACCGCAGCGACGCAGTATTTT. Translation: CASSITAATQYF. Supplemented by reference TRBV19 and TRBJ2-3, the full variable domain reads DGGITQSPKYLFRKEGQNVTLSCEQNLNHDAMYWYRQDPGQGLRLIYYSQIVNDFQKGDIAEGYSVSREKKESFPLTVTSAQKNPTAFYLCASSITAATQYFGPGTRLTVL.

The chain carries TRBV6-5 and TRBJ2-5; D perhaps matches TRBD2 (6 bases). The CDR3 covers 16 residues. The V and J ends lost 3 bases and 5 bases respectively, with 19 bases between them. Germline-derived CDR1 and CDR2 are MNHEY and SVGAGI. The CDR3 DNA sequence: TGTGCCAGCAGTTATTTCCTCGCGGGATCTAAGGAGACCCAGTACTTC. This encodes CASSYFLAGSKETQYF.

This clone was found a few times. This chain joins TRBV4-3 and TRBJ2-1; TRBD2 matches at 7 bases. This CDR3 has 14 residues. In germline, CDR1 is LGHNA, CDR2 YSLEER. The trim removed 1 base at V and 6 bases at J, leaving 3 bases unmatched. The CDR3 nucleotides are TGCGCCAGCAGCCAAGGGCGACTAGCCAATGAGCAGTTCTTC. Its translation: CASSQGRLANEQFF.